Detailed here is one T cell receptor beta chain. The germline gives CDR1 MNHEY, CDR2 SMNVEV (reference sequence). CDR3 length equals 14 residues. The ends were cut back, 6 bases at V and 6 bases at J, with 15 bases in the middle. It was RNA transcripts that yielded the amplified TCR beta CDR3 regions. First-round RT-PCR of the TCR CDR3 relied on the HTBI primer set. MiXCR, run by TCRdb on the multiplex PCR reads, gives a single entry per CDR3 protein. The table lists about 350,000 distinct CDR3 sequences, over 11% of them singletons. The data originate from a study of T cells in Graves' hyperthyroidism and ophthalmopathy.

Sequencing input: blood. The sequence derives from a woman under 40 with Graves' hyperthyroidism. The rearrangement joins TRBV27 to TRBJ2-4; the D is unclear. CDR3: CASRPMGSGNIQYF. CDR3 coding DNA: TGTGCCAGCAGACCGATGGGGTCGGGAAACATTCAGTACTTC.